This T cell receptor (beta chain) originates from a study of Ad26.COV2.S vaccination and SARS-CoV-2 variants. V was clipped by 6 bases and J by 2 bases, with 11 bases between them. The germline CDR1 and CDR2 sequences are MNHEY and SVGAGI. The CDR3 covers 15 residues. Treatment denoted: around 19 received Ad26.COV2.S at low or high dose, single or two shots; 5 received placebo; per-sample allocation not given. Specimens were obtained on day 63 following the first vaccine or placebo injection. Measured with immunoSEQ multiplex PCR; TCRdb has only the in-frame clones, and not every one. The table has a few hundred thousand clones, around 86% seen once. This clone was counted a single time.

This clonotype originated in a person between 18 and 60 years old who received the Ad26.COV2.S COVID-19 vaccine or a placebo. The source material was peripheral blood, sampled in a trial of Ad26.COV2.S vaccine versus placebo. This chain connects TRBV6-5 to TRBJ2-6, with D possibly being TRBD2 (5 bases). The CDR3 coding sequence is TGTGCCAGCAGGACTACCAAACCTGGGGCCAACGTCCTGACTTTC. This encodes CASRTTKPGANVLTF.